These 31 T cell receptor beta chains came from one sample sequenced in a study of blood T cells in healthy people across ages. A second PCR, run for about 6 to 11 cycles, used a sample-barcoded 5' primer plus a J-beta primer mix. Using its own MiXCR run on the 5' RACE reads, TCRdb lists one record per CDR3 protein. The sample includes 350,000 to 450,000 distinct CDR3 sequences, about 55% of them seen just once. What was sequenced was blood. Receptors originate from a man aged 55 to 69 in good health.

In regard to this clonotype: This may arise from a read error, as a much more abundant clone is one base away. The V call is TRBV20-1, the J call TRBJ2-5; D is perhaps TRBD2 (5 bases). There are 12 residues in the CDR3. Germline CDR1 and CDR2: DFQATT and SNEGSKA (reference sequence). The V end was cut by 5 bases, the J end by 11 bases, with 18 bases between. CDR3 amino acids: CSAEVARDEQYF. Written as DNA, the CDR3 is TGCAGTGCTGAGGTAGCTCGGGATGAGCAGTACTTC.

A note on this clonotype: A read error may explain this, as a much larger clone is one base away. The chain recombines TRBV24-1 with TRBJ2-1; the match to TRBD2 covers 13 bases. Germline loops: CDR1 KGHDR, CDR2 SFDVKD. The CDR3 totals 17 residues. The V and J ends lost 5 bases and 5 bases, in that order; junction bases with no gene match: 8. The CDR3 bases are TGTGCCACCAGTGGCGGGAGGACTAGCGGGAGAGACAATGAGCAGTTCTTC. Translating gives CATSGGRTSGRDNEQFF.

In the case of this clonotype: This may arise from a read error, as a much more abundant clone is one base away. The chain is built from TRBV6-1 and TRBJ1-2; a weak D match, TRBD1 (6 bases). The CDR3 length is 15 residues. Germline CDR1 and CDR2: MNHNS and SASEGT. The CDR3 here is CAGSEAYPTGYGYTF. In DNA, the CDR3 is TGTGCCGGCAGTGAAGCGTACCCGACAGGCTATGGCTACACCTTC.

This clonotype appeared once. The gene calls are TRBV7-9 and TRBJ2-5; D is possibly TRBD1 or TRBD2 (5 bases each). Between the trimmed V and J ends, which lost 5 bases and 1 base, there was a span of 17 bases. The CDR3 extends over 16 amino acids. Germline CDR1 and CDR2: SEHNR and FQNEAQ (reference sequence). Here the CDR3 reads CASSPNGAYLQETQYF. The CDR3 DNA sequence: TGTGCCAGCAGCCCAAACGGGGCCTATCTCCAAGAGACCCAGTACTTC.

CDR3 sequence reads: CASIYIPTGETQYF. In DNA, the CDR3 is TGTGCCAGCATTTACATACCGACAGGGGAGACCCAGTACTTC. The V and J genes are TRBV6-1 and TRBJ2-5; TRBD1 matches at 7 bases. There are 14 residues in the CDR3. Germline values: CDR1 MNHNS, CDR2 SASEGT. J was trimmed by 5 bases and V by 7 bases; bases with no gene match: 10.

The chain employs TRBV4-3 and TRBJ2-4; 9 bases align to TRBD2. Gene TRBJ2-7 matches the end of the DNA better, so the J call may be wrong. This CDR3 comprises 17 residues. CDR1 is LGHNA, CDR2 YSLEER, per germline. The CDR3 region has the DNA TGCGCCAGCAGCCAAGATTGGGAGCGGGAGGTCGGGTACGAGCAGTACTTC. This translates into CASSQDWEREVGYEQYF.

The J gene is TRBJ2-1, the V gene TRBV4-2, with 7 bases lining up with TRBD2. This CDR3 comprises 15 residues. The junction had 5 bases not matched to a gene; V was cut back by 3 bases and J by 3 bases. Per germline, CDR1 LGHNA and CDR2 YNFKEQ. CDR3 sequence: CASSQGGGVYNEQFF. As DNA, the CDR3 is TGTGCCAGCAGCCAGGGGGGGGGAGTCTACAATGAGCAGTTCTTC.

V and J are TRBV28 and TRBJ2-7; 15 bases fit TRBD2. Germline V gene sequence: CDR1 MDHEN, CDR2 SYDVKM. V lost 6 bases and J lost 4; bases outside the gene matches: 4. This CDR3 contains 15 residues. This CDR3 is CASSWGLAGGYEQYF. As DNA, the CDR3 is TGTGCCAGCAGCTGGGGACTAGCGGGAGGTTACGAGCAGTACTTC.

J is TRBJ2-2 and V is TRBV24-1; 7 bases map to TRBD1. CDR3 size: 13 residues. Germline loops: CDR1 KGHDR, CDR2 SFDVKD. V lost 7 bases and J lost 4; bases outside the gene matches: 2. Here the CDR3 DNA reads TGTGCCACCAGCGACAGGGCCACCGGGGAGCTGTTTTTT. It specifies CATSDRATGELFF.

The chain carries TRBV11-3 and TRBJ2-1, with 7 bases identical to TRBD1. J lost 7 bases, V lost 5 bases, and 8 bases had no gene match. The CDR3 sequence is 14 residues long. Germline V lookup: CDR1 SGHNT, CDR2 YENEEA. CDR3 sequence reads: CASSPDQGENEQFF. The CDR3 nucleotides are TGTGCCAGCAGCCCAGACCAGGGGGAAAATGAGCAGTTCTTC.

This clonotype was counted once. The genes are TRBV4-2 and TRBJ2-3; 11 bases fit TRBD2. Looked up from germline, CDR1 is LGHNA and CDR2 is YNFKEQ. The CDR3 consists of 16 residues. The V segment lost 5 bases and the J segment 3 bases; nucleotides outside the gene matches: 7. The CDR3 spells CASSETSGALTDTQYF. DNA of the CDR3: TGTGCCAGCAGCGAGACTAGCGGGGCCTTGACAGATACGCAGTATTTT.

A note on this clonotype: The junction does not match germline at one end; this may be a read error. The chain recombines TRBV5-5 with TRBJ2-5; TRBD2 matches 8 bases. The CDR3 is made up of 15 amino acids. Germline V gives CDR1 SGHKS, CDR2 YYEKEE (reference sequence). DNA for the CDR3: TGTGCCAGCAGACCCGGGACTAGGCCGGAAGAGACCCAGTATTTC. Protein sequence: CASRPGTRPEETQYF.

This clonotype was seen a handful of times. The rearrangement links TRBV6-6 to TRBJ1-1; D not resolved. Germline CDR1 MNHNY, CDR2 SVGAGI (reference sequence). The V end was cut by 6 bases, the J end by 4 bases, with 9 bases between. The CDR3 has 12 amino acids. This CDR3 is CASSTGGTEAFF. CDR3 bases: TGTGCCAGCAGCACTGGAGGCACTGAAGCTTTCTTT.

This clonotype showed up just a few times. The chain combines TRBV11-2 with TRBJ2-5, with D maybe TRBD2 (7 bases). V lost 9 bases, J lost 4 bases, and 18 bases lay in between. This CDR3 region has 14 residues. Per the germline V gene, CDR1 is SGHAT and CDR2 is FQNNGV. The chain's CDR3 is CARLGGGRGETQYF. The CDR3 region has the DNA TGTGCCAGGCTAGGGGGGGGCAGAGGAGAGACCCAGTACTTC.

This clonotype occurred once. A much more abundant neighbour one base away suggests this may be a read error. This CDR3 reads CSADDREGRGNEQFF. The CDR3 coding sequence is TGCAGCGCTGACGACCGAGAGGGACGTGGTAATGAGCAGTTCTTC. The chain uses TRBV29-1 and TRBJ2-1, with D perhaps assigned TRBD1 or TRBD2 (5 bases each). Trimming pared 7 bases from V and 7 bases from J, leaving 23 bases between. Per germline, CDR1 SQVTM and CDR2 ANQGSEA. This CDR3 has 15 residues.

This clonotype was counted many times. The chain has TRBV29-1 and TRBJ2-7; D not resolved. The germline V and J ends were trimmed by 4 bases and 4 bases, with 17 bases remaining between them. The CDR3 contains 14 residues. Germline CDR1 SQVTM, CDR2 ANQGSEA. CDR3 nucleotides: TGCAGCGTTGTACTTACAGTGGGGTTTTACGAGCAGTACTTC. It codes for CSVVLTVGFYEQYF.

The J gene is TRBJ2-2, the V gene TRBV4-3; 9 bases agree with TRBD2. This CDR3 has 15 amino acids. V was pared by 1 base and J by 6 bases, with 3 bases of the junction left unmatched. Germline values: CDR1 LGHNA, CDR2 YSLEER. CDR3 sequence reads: CASSQGGRASGELFF. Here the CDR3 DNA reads TGCGCCAGCAGCCAAGGCGGGAGGGCCTCCGGGGAGCTGTTTTTT.

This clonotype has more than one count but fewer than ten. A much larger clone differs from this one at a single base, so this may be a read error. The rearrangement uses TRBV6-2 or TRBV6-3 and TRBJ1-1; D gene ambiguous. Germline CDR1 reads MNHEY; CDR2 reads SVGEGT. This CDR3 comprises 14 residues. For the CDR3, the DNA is TGTGCCAGCAGTGACTCAATCTCGGGCACTGAAGCTTTCTTT. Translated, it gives CASSDSISGTEAFF.

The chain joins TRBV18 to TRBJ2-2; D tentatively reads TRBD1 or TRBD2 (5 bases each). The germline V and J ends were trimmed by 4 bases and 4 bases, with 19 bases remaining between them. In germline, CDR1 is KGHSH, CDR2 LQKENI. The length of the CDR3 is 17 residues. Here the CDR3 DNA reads TGTGCCAGCTCACTAGCGCCAGGGTCGAGACTCACCGGGGAGCTGTTTTTT. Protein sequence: CASSLAPGSRLTGELFF.

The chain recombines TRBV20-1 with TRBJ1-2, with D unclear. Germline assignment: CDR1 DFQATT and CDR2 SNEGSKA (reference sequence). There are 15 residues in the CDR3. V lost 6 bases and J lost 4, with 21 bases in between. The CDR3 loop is CSATSALLGIYGYTF. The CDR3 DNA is TGCAGTGCCACATCGGCCTTGCTGGGGATCTATGGCTACACCTTC.

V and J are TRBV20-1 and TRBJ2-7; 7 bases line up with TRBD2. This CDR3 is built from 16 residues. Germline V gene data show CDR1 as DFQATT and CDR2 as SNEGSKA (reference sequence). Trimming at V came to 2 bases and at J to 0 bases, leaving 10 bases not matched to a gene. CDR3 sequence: CSARSSGRGSSYEQYF. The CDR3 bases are TGCAGTGCTAGATCCTCCGGGCGGGGGAGCTCCTACGAGCAGTACTTC.

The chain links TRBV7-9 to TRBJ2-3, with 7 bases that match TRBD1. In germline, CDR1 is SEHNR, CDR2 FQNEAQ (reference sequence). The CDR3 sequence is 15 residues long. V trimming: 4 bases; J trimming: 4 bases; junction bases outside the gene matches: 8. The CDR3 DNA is TGTGCCAGCAGCTCGGGCGACAGGGTCGCAGATACGCAGTATTTT. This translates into CASSSGDRVADTQYF.

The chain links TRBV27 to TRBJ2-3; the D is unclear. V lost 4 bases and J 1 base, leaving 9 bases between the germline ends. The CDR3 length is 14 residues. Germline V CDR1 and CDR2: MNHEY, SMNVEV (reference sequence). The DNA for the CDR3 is TGTGCCAGCAGTTACAGAAGAGGCACAGATACGCAGTATTTT. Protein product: CASSYRRGTDTQYF.

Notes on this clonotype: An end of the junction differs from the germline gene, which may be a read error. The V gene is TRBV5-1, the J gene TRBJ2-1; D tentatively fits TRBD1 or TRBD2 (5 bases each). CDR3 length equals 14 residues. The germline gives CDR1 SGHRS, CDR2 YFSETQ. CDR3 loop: CTSSEGSSYNEQFF. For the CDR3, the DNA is TGCACCAGCAGCGAGGGGTCCTCCTACAATGAGCAGTTCTTC.

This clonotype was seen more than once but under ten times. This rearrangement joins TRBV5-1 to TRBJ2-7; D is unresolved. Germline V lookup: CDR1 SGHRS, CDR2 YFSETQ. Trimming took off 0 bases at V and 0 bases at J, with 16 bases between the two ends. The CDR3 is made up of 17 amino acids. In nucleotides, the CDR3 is TGCGCCAGCAGCTTGGCCGGCTTGGACCGACGCTCCTACGAGCAGTACTTC. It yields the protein CASSLAGLDRRSYEQYF.

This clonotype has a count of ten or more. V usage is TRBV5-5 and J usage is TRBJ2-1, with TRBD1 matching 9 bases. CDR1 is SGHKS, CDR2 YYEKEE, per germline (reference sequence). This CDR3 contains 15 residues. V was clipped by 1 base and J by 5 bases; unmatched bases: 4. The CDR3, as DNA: TGTGCCAGCAGCTTGACAGGGGGCTGGAACAATGAGCAGTTCTTC. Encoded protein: CASSLTGGWNNEQFF. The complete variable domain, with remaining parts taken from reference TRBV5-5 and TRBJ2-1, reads DAGVTQSPTHLIKTRGQQVTLRCSPISGHKSVSWYQQVLGQGPQFIFQYYEKEERGRGNFPDRFSARQFPNYSSELNVNALLLGDSALYLCASSLTGGWNNEQFFGPGTRLTVL.

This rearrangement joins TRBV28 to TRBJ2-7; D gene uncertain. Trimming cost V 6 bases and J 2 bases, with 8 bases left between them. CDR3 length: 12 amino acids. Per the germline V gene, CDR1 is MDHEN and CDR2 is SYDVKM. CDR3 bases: TGTGCCAGCAGGGACGGACCCTACGAGCAGTACTTC. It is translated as CASRDGPYEQYF.

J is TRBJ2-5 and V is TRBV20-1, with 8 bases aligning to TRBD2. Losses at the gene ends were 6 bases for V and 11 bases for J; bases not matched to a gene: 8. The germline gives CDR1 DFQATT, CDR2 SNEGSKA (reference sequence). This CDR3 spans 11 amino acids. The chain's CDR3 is CSARGGPEQYF. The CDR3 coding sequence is TGCAGTGCCCGGGGGGGCCCAGAGCAGTACTTC.

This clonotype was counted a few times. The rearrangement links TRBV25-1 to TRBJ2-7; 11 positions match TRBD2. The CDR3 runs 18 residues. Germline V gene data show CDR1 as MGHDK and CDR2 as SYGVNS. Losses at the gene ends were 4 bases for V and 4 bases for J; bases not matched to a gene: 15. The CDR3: CASSGRQTSGEGRYEQYF. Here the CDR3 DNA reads TGTGCCAGCAGTGGGCGACAGACTAGCGGGGAAGGGAGATACGAGCAGTACTTC.

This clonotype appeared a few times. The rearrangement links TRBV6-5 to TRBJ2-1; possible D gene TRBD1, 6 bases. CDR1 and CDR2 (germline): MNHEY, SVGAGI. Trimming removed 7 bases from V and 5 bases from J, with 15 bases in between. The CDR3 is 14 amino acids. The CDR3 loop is CASKQGHANNEQFF. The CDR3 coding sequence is TGTGCCAGCAAACAGGGACACGCAAACAATGAGCAGTTCTTC.

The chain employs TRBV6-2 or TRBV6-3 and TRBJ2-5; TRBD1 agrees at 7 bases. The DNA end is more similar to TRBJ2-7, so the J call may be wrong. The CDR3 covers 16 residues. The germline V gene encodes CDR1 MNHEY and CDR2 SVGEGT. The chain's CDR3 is CASSFQRDSRNYEQYF. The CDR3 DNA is TGTGCCAGCAGTTTCCAACGGGACAGTAGAAACTACGAGCAGTACTTC.